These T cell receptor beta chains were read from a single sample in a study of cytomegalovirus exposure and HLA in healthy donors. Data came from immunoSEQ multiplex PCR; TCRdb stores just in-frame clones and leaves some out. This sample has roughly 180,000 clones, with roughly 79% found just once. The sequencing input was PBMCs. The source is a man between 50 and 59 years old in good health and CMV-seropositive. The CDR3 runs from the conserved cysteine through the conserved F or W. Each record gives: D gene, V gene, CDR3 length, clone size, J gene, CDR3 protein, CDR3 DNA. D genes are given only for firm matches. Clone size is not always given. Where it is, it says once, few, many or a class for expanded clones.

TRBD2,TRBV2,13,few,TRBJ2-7,CASRLAGSYEQYF,TGTGCCAGCAGACTAGCGGGGTCCTACGAGCAGTACTTC
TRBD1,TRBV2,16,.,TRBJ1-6,CASSVPPGQYNSPLHF,TGTGCCAGCAGTGTACCGCCGGGACAGTATAATTCACCCCTCCACTTT
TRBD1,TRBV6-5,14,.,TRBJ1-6,CASNWQGGNSPLHF,TGTGCCAGCAACTGGCAGGGGGGAAATTCACCCCTCCACTTT
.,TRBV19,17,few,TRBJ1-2,CASSIADSKRNYYGYTF,TGTGCCAGTAGTATAGCGGACAGCAAAAGGAATTACTATGGCTACACCTTC
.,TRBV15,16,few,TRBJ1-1,CATSRDPTGLVTEAFF,TGTGCCACCAGCAGAGATCCCACAGGGCTGGTAACTGAAGCTTTCTTT
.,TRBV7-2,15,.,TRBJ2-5,CASSLYRGEGETQYF,TGTGCCAGCAGCTTATACAGGGGGGAGGGAGAGACCCAGTACTTC
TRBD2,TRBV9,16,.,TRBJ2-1,CASSVGGSSLLNEQFF,TGTGCCAGCAGCGTGGGGGGGAGCAGCCTCTTGAATGAGCAGTTCTTC
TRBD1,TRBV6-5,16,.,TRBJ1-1,CASSSGGLGGNTEAFF,TGTGCCAGCAGTTCAGGGGGCCTTGGGGGGAACACTGAAGCTTTCTTT
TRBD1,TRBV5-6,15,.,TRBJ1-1,CASGQGTGDPTEAFF,TGTGCCAGCGGTCAAGGGACAGGGGATCCCACTGAAGCTTTCTTT
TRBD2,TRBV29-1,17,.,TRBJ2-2,CSAARKAGGTNTGELFF,TGCAGCGCCGCGAGAAAAGCGGGGGGGACGAACACCGGGGAGCTGTTTTTT
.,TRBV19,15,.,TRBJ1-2,CASSAQRPSGNGYTF,TGTGCCAGTAGTGCCCAAAGACCGTCGGGGAATGGCTACACCTTC
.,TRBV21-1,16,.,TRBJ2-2,CASSKIGRGGAGELFF,TGTGCCAGCAGCAAAATCGGGCGGGGCGGAGCCGGGGAGCTGTTTTTT
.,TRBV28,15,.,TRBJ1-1,CASSLVGGRDTEAFF,TGTGCCAGCAGTTTAGTCGGGGGAAGGGACACTGAAGCTTTCTTT
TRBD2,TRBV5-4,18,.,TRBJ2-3,CASSLVDSGSHSTDTQYF,TGTGCCAGCAGCTTGGTTGATAGCGGGTCACATAGCACAGATACGCAGTATTTT
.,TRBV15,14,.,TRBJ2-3,CATSSRAQGDTQYF,TGTGCCACCAGCAGTAGGGCCCAGGGGGATACGCAGTATTTT
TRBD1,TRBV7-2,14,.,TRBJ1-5,CASSRTGGDQPQHF,TGTGCCAGCAGCCGTACAGGGGGCGACCAGCCCCAGCATTTT
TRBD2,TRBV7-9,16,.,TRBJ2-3,CASSLLAGTSTDTQYF,TGTGCCAGCAGCTTACTAGCGGGGACTTCCACAGATACGCAGTATTTT
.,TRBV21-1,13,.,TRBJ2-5,CASSRVSPGTQYF,TGTGCCAGCAGCAGGGTCTCACCAGGGACCCAGTACTTC
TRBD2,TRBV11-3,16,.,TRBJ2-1,CASSLGRGADYNEQFF,TGTGCCAGCAGCTTAGGGCGGGGGGCCGACTACAATGAGCAGTTCTTC
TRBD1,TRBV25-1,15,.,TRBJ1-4,CASSEWVTGGEKLFF,TGTGCCAGCAGTGAATGGGTGACAGGGGGCGAAAAACTGTTTTTT
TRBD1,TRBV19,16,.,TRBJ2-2,CAISRDRGRGTGELFF,TGTGCCATCTCTAGGGACAGGGGGCGTGGTACCGGGGAGCTGTTTTTT
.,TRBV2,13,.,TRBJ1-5,CASRKDSNQPQHF,TGTGCCAGCAGGAAGGACAGTAATCAGCCCCAGCATTTT
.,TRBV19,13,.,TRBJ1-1,CASSISGHTEAFF,TGTGCCAGTAGTATCAGTGGCCACACTGAAGCTTTCTTT